Included here is one T cell receptor (beta chain) sequence, with context. Its antigen is still unknown. No per-base quality is available; no much larger clone lies one base away. The CDR3 spans 15 residues, from the cysteine through the phenylalanine. Here the CDR3 DNA is all that survives: 45 bases in frame from base 1. V loses 0 bases at its end and J loses 7 bases; junction bases beyond the gene matches: 5. Based on the germline V gene, the CDR1 and CDR2 sequences are SGHTA and FQGNSA. The data stem from a study of blood T cells in healthy people across ages (dated by TCRdb to between 2014 and 2016). Turning to the overall study: Template switching captured roughly one uniquely barcoded TCR beta cDNA molecule per two T cells in model experiments. Age-related changes in TCR beta repertoire diversity were measured in the study by deep sequencing normalized with unique cDNA molecular identifiers. Two additional independent replicas of 1 million unique cDNA reads from the same blood draw were analyzed for two donors (one aged 18 to 29 and one aged 80 or older). Four age groups were formed from the donors: young (average approximately 17 years), middle-aged (around 37), aged (62) and long-lived (about 80).

The paper as a whole reports these results and caveats: Bulk unsorted PBMC profiling prevented conclusive comparison of naive and antigen-experienced compartments. The CMV infection status of donors was not known, potentially confounding age-related changes in expanded clonotypes. Observed TCR beta diversity correlated strongly with the percentage of naive T cells measured by flow cytometry. Compared with the aged group, the long-lived group had more naive CD4+ T cells, fewer expanded clones and increased TCR diversity, a pattern suggesting age selection. Observed TCR beta diversity per million T cells fell roughly linearly with age, and a significant reduction was already apparent by age roughly 40. Estimates of total diversity from one million sequenced T cells were regarded as lower bounds and underestimates.

Systemically healthy Caucasian individuals from Russia, around 39 in total and aged about 6 to 100 years, were included as donors. Each donor gave approximately 9.3 milliliters of peripheral blood, collected into EDTA-treated Vacutainer tubes. PBMCs were isolated by Ficoll-Paque density-gradient centrifugation, with at least 6.5 million obtained per sample. Total RNA was extracted from PBMCs with Trizol reagent, with at least 5 micrograms obtained per sample. For every donor, an aliquot of PBMCs went through flow cytometry to measure the percentages of naive CD45RAhigh/CD27high T cells. The library came from 5' RACE. Sequencing took place on an Illumina HiSeq 2500. A second 7 to 11 cycle PCR used a sample-barcoded 5' primer and a J-beta primer mix. A template-switch 5' adaptor carrying 12 random nucleotides introduced a unique molecular identifier onto each TCR beta cDNA molecule. At least 3 million CDR3-containing paired-end reads were obtained from each sample. First-strand cDNA was synthesized from all RNA with the Mint cDNA synthesis kit, primed by a TRBC-specific oligonucleotide. All cDNA was treated with uracil-DNA glycosylase and then went through a first 18-cycle PCR with the universal primers M1SS and BC2_uni_R. As for the authors' bioinformatics: Normalization of each sample was performed by random selection of 1 million high-quality reads, each carrying a distinct molecular identifier. Reads sharing molecular identifiers were discarded rather than binned into consensus sequences. MiTCR, run with a Q25 quality threshold and the strictest error-elimination algorithm, handled CDR3 identification, clonotype clustering and error correction. Lower-bound total TCR beta diversity was estimated with a nonparametric unseen species model using Euler transformation. In TCRdb, the public reads were trimmed at Q25 with fastp and aligned with MiXCR, with productive beta chains retained. For every CDR3 protein sequence, its rows merge into one entry that carries the most common genes and DNA. Clone size and V and J calls follow TCRdb, not the original study. The sample table holds under 700,000 distinct CDR3 sequences, of which approximately 25% were seen once. Together, the top ten hold 8.7% of the sample.

This sample also belongs to another study, concerning T cells of mothers and their children. The second investigation adds: The donors were nine systemically healthy Caucasian individuals, made up of three mothers and their six children. cDNA synthesis used all of the extracted RNA, with roughly 1.5 ug of RNA in each 15 ul reaction. In the second PCR, the M1S primer added sample barcodes and 2-4 random nucleotides. More than 8 million TCR beta CDR3 reads were obtained from each mother, and 2.5 million to 3.5 million reads were obtained from each child. Thymic selection similarly shapes TCR recombination output in related and unrelated pairs, with minor effect from inherited differences. Normalized repertoire overlap in related mother-child pairs was always slightly higher than in unrelated mother-child pairs, but the difference was never significant. Persistent microchimeric T cell clones were not detected, at a sensitivity of about 90 clones per million clonotypes. Deep NGS was used in the study to compare the TCR beta repertoires of mothers and children and to look for features that separate related mother-child pairs from unrelated individuals. On average, the children were about 10 +/- 4 years old, while the mothers were around 40 +/- 4 years old. Libraries were sequenced on Illumina HiSeq 2000 with 100+100 nt paired-end reads after adapter ligation with NEBNext reagents. To prevent cross-contamination, the mother and child libraries were prepared one month apart and sequenced in separate runs. Between roughly 500,000 and 2,300,000 distinct TCR beta clonotypes were identified per donor. Naive TCR beta clonotypes were estimated from low-frequency clonotypes matched to each donor's FACS-determined naive share, without sorting.

Input material: blood. The receptor chain draws on TRBV7-2 and TRBJ2-5, and 10 junction bases match TRBD1. This TCR came from a boy aged 10-17 years in good health. The CDR3 has the sequence CASSLASGQGGTQYF. The DNA sequence is TGTGCCAGCAGCTTAGCGTCTGGACAGGGGGGGACCCAGTACTTC.